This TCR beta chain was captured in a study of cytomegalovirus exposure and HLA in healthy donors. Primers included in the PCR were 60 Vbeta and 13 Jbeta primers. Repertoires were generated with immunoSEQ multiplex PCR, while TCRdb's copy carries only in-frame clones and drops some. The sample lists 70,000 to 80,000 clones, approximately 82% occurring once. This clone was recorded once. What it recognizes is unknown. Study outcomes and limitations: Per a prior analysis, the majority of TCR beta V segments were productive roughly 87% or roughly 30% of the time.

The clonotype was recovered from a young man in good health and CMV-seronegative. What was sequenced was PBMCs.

The CDR3 DNA sequence: TGCGCCAGCAGCCAGGGAGGGAATCAGAACACCGGGGAGCTGTTTTTT. Translation: CASSQGGNQNTGELFF. This chain links TRBV5-1 with TRBJ2-2; TRBD2 agrees at 7 bases. CDR1 SGHRS and CDR2 YFSETQ come from the germline V gene. The CDR3 totals 16 residues. V shed 4 bases, J shed 1 base, and the junction held 7 bases outside the gene matches.